A selection of T cell receptor beta chains follows, all from one sample in a study of beta chain features in type 1 diabetes. Data came from immunoSEQ multiplex PCR; TCRdb stores just in-frame clones and leaves some out. The sample shows some 150,000 clones, around 50% of them seen only once. The sample comprised Tregs from blood. The receptors come from a man aged 18-30 years in good health. CDR3s include the opening cysteine and the closing phenylalanine or tryptophan. The D gene is left open where the match is weak. Clone size, where shown, is once, few, many, or a class for clones that have expanded.

size,D,V,J,DNA,CDR3
NA,NA,TRBV7-3,TRBJ2-7,TGTGCCAGCAGCCGACAAGCGACTAGCTACGAGCAGTACTTC,CASSRQATSYEQYF
few,NA,TRBV7-9,TRBJ1-1,TGTGCCAGCAGCTTACGTATGAACACTGAAGCTTTCTTT,CASSLRMNTEAFF
NA,TRBD1,TRBV29-1,TRBJ2-4,TGCAGCGTTGACGGGGACAGTACCAACATTCAGTACTTC,CSVDGDSTNIQYF
NA,TRBD1,TRBV4-2,TRBJ1-2,TGTGCCAGCAGCCAAGAGACAGGGAGAGGCTACACCTTC,CASSQETGRGYTF
few,NA,TRBV7-9,TRBJ2-2,TGTGCCAGCAGGAGACAGAACACCGGGGAGCTGTTTTTT,CASRRQNTGELFF
few,TRBD1,TRBV5-5,TRBJ2-7,TGTGCCAGCACCAAACAGGGGGCCTACGAGCAGTACTTC,CASTKQGAYEQYF
NA,NA,TRBV21-1,TRBJ1-5,TGTGCCAGCAGCAAAGGCGGGGGGCGAGGATGCAATCAGCCCCAGCATTTT,CASSKGGGRGCNQPQHF
NA,TRBD1,TRBV27,TRBJ1-5,TGTGCCAGCAGTTTAGACAGGGGAGCGGGTCAGCCCCAGCATTTT,CASSLDRGAGQPQHF
once,TRBD2,TRBV7-2,TRBJ2-4,TGTGCCAGCAGCTTATATCTAGCGGGGGAGACCAAAAACATTCAGTACTTC,CASSLYLAGETKNIQYF
once,TRBD1,TRBV6-6,TRBJ1-5,TGTGCCAGCAGTTACAGACAGGGTTTGAGTCAGCCCCAGCATTTT,CASSYRQGLSQPQHF
NA,NA,TRBV7-2,TRBJ1-5,TGTGCCAGCACACAGCCAAATCAGCCCCAGCATTTT,CASTQPNQPQHF
NA,TRBD1,TRBV28,TRBJ2-7,TGTGCCAGCACTGTGGTGCGGATCGGACAGGGGACGTACGAGCAGTACTTC,CASTVVRIGQGTYEQYF
NA,NA,TRBV5-1,TRBJ2-1,TGCGCCAGCAGCTTATACGGGGTGAATGAGCAGTTCTTC,CASSLYGVNEQFF
few,NA,TRBV5-1,TRBJ1-1,TGCGCCAGCAGCTTGGGGGGCGCGAACACTGAAGCTTTCTTT,CASSLGGANTEAFF
NA,NA,TRBV6-5,TRBJ2-6,TGTGCCAGCAGTTACCAGGCCTCTGGGGCCAACGTCCTGACTTTC,CASSYQASGANVLTF
NA,TRBD1,TRBV19,TRBJ2-3,TGTGCCAGTACCAGGGGGTTTTCCACAGATACGCAGTATTTT,CASTRGFSTDTQYF